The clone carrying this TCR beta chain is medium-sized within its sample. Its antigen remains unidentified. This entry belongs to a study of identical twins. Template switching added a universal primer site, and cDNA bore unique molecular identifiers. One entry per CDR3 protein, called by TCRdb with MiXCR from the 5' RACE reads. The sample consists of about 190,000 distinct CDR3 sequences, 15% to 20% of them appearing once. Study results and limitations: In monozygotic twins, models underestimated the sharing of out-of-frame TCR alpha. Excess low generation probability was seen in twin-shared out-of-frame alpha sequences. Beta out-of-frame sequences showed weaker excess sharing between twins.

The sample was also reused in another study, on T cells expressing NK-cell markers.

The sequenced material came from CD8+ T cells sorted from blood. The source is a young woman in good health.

The CDR3 nucleotides read TGTGCCAGCAGCTCTGGGGACCTCGACGATGAGCAGTTCTTC. This encodes CASSSGDLDDEQFF. The V gene is TRBV7-9, the J gene TRBJ2-1, with D perhaps TRBD1 or TRBD2 (5 bases each). The CDR3 is 14 amino acids. Germline V gene sequence: CDR1 SEHNR, CDR2 FQNEAQ (reference sequence). The V gene lost 4 bases and the J gene lost 8 bases, with 15 bases spanning the gap.